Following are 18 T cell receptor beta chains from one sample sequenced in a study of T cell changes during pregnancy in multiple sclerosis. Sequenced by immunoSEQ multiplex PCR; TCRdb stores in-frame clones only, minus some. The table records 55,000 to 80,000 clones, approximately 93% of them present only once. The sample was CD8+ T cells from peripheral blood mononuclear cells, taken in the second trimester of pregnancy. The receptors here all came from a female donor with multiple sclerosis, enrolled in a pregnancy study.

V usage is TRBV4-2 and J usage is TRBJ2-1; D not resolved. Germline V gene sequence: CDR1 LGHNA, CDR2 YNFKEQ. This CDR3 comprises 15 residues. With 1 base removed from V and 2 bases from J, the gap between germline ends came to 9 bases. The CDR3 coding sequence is TGTGCCAGCAGCCAAGCGAAAGCTACCTACAATGAGCAGTTCTTC. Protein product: CASSQAKATYNEQFF.

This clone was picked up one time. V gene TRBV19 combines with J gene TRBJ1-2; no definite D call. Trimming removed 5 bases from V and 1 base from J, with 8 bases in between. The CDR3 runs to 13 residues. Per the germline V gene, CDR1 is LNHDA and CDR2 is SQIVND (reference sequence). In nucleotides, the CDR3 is TGTGCCAGTAGTGTGCGCTTTAACTATGGCTACACCTTC. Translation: CASSVRFNYGYTF.

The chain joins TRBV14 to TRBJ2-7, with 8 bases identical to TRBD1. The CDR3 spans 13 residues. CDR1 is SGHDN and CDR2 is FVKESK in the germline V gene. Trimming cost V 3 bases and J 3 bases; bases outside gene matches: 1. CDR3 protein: CASSHGTGYEQYF. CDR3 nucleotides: TGTGCCAGCAGCCACGGGACAGGCTACGAGCAGTACTTC.

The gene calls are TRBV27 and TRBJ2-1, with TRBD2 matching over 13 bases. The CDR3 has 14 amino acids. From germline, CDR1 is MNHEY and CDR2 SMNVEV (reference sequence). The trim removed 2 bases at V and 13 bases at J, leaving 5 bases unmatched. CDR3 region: CASSLPGLAGAQFF. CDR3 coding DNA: TGTGCCAGCAGTTTACCTGGACTAGCGGGAGCCCAGTTCTTC.

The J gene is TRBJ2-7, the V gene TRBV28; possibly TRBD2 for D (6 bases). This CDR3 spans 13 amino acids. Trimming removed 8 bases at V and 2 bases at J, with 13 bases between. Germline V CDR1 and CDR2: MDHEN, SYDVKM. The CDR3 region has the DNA TGTGCCAGCTGCGGGGAGCCAGCCTACGAGCAGTACTTC. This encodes CASCGEPAYEQYF.

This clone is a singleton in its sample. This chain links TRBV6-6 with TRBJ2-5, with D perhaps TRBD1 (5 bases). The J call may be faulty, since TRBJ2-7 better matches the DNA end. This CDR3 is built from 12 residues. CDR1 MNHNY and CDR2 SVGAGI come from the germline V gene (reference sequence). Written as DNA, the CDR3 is TGTGCCAGCAGTGGCGACAGCTACGAGCAGTACTTC. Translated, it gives CASSGDSYEQYF.

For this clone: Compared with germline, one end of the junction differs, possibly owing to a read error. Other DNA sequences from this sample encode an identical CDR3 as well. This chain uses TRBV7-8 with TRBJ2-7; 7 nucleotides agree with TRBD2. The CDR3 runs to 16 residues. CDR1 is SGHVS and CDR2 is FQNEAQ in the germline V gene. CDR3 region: CASSLRPSGTSYEQYF. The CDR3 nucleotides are TGTGCCAGCAGCTTAAGGCCCAGCGGGACCTCCTATGAGCAGTACTTC.

CDR3 in DNA: TGTGCCAGTGGCTCGACTCTAAACAATGAGCAGTTCTTC. It codes for CASGSTLNNEQFF. The chain couples TRBV19 to TRBJ2-1; D not resolved. Per the germline V gene, CDR1 is LNHDA and CDR2 is SQIVND (reference sequence). Trimming took 8 bases from V and 5 from J, leaving 13 bases between them. This CDR3 is built from 13 residues.

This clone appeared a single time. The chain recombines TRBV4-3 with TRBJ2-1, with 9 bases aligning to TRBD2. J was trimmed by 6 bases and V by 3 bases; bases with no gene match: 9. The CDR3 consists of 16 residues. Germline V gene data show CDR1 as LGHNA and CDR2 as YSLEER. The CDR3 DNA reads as TGCGCCAGCAGCCACCAAGGGACTAGCATTGGCAATGAGCAGTTCTTC. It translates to CASSHQGTSIGNEQFF.

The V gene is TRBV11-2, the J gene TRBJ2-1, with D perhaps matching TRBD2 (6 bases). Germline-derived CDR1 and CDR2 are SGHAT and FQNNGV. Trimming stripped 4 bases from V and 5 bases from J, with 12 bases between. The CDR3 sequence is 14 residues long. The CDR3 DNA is TGTGCCAGCAGCTCTTTCTTAGCGGACAATGAGCAGTTCTTC. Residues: CASSSFLADNEQFF. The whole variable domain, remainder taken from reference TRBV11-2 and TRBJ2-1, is EAGVAQSPRYKIIEKRQSVAFWCNPISGHATLYWYQQILGQGPKLLIQFQNNGVVDDSQLPKDRFSAERLKGVDSTLKIQPAKLEDSAVYLCASSSFLADNEQFFGPGTRLTVL.

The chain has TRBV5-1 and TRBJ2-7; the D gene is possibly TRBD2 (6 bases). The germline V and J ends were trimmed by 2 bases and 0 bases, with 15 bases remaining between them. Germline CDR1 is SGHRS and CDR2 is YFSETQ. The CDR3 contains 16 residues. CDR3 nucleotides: TGCGCCAGCAGCTTCGGGCCTCTAGCGCTCTCCTACGAGCAGTACTTC. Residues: CASSFGPLALSYEQYF.

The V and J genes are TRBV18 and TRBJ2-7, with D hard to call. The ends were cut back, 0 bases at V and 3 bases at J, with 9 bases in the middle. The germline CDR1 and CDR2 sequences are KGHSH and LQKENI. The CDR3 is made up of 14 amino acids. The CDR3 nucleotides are TGTGCCAGCTCACCACCTGCACGGTTCTACGAGCAGTACTTC. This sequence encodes CASSPPARFYEQYF.

In nucleotides, the CDR3 is TGTGCCAGCAGGAAAGTCACTAGCGGGAGTCTCGGCGGGGAGCTGTTTTTT. Amino acids: CASRKVTSGSLGGELFF. The chain recombines TRBV6-8 with TRBJ2-2; TRBD2 matches at 11 bases. Germline V CDR1 and CDR2: MNHGY, SAAAGT. This CDR3 is 17 amino acids long. V dropped 6 bases and J dropped 7; count of bases not matched to a gene: 13.

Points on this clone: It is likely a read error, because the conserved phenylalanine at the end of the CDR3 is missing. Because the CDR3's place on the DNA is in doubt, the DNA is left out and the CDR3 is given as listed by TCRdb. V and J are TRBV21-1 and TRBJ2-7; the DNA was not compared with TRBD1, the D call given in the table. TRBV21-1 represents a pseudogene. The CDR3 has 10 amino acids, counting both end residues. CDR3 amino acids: CASRHDRSNI.

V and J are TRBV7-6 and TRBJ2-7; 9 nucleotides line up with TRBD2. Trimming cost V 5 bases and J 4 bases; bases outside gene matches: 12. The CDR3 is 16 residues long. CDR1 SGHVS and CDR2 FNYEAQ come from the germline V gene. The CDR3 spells CASSQPQGGRDYEQYF. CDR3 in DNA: TGTGCCAGCAGCCAACCCCAGGGCGGGAGGGATTACGAGCAGTACTTC. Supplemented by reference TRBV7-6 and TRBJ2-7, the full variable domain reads GAGVSQSPRYKVTKRGQDVALRCDPISGHVSLYWYRQALGQGPEFLTYFNYEAQQDKSGLPNDRFSAERPEGSISTLTIQRTEQRDSAMYRCASSQPQGGRDYEQYFGPGTRLTVT.

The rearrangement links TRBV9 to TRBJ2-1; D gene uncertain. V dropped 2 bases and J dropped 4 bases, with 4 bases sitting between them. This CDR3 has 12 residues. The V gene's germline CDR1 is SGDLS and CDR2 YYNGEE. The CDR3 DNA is TGTGCCAGCAGCGTCCTGTACAATGAGCAGTTCTTC. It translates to CASSVLYNEQFF.

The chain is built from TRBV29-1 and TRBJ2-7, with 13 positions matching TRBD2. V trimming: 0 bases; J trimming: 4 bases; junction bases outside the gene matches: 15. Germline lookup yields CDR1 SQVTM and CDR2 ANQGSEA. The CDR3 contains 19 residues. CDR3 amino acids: CSVEDRGSGLAGVIYEQYF. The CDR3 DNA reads TGCAGCGTTGAAGATCGGGGAAGCGGACTAGCGGGAGTCATATACGAGCAGTACTTC.

CDR3 region: CASSPKGGGYQPQHF. The CDR3 DNA sequence: TGTGCCAGCTCACCAAAGGGCGGAGGGTATCAGCCCCAGCATTTT. This chain connects TRBV18 to TRBJ1-5; unclear D gene. Per germline, CDR1 KGHSH and CDR2 LQKENI. This CDR3 is built from 15 residues. Trimming removed 2 bases at V and 5 bases at J, with 13 bases between.